These 23 T cell receptor beta chains were sequenced from one sample in a study of cytomegalovirus exposure and HLA in healthy donors. PCR used 60 Vbeta primers and 13 Jbeta primers. This table comes from immunoSEQ multiplex PCR, and its TCRdb copy is limited to in-frame clones, with some not included. In the table there are around 150,000 clones, approximately 78% of which are singletons. Material: PBMCs. The source is a middle-aged woman in good health and CMV-seronegative.

V is TRBV5-6 and J is TRBJ2-4; TRBD2 might be the D (6 bases). The V end lost 4 bases, the J end lost 0 bases, and 17 bases lay between the germline ends. CDR1 is SGHDT and CDR2 is YYEEEE in the germline V gene. CDR3 length equals 17 residues. The CDR3 sequence is CASSPPWGEIAKNIQYF. DNA for the CDR3: TGTGCCAGCAGCCCCCCCTGGGGGGAAATAGCCAAAAACATTCAGTACTTC.

The chain carries TRBV7-9 and TRBJ1-3; D gene ambiguous. Germline V gene sequence: CDR1 SEHNR, CDR2 FQNEAQ (reference sequence). This CDR3 has 10 amino acids. V lost 10 bases and J lost 8, with 9 bases in between. The CDR3 DNA reads TGTGCCACCTCTCCTTACACCATATATTTT. Protein product: CATSPYTIYF.

The V call is TRBV6-5, the J call TRBJ2-7; 7 bases fit TRBD2. CDR1 and CDR2 (germline): MNHEY, SVGAGI. V dropped 2 bases and J dropped 3; count of bases not matched to a gene: 10. The CDR3 spans 16 residues. The CDR3 spells CASSYPGVAGGYEQYF. CDR3 bases: TGTGCCAGCAGTTACCCTGGTGTAGCGGGCGGCTACGAGCAGTACTTC.

The V and J genes are TRBV5-1 and TRBJ1-1, with 7 bases fitting TRBD1. J lost 4 bases, V lost 4 bases, and 7 bases had no gene match. The length of the CDR3 is 14 residues. Germline CDR1 reads SGHRS; CDR2 reads YFSETQ. This CDR3 reads CASSETTGSTEAFF. DNA of the CDR3: TGCGCCAGCAGCGAAACGACAGGGAGCACTGAAGCTTTCTTT.

The chain has TRBV5-1 and TRBJ1-2, with 9 positions matching TRBD1. V lost 4 bases to trimming and J lost 0 bases; unmatched junction nucleotides: 16. The CDR3 extends over 19 amino acids. The germline V gene has CDR1 SGHRS and CDR2 YFSETQ. CDR3 protein: CASSPVDRGNVGTNYGYTF. CDR3 in DNA: TGCGCCAGCAGCCCAGTAGACAGGGGGAATGTGGGGACTAACTATGGCTACACCTTC. The whole variable domain, remainder taken from reference TRBV5-1 and TRBJ1-2, is KAGVTQTPRYLIKTRGQQVTLSCSPISGHRSVSWYQQTPGQGLQFLFEYFSETQRNKGNFPGRFSGRQFSNSRSEMNVSTLELGDSALYLCASSPVDRGNVGTNYGYTFGSGTRLTVV.

A remark on this clone: Sequence at one end of the junction differs from germline and may be a read error. The chain links TRBV7-8 to TRBJ2-1; D perhaps matches TRBD1 (6 bases). Per the germline V gene, CDR1 is SGHVS and CDR2 is FQNEAQ. The CDR3 is made up of 12 amino acids. CDR3 sequence reads: CASSLVGAAVIF. The CDR3 DNA reads as TGTGCCAGCAGCTTAGTGGGGGCGGCAGTTATCTTC.

As DNA, the CDR3 is TGCGCCAGCCAGACAGGGGTGCACACCGGGGAGCTGTTTTTT. It codes for CASQTGVHTGELFF. The gene calls are TRBV5-1 and TRBJ2-2; 8 nucleotides align to TRBD1. CDR3 length: 14 amino acids. Germline V gives CDR1 SGHRS, CDR2 YFSETQ. V was clipped by 7 bases and J by 3 bases; unmatched bases: 5.

This rearrangement joins TRBV6-5 to TRBJ1-3, with D unclear. Deletions cut 8 bases from V and 3 bases from J, with 11 bases between. CDR3 size: 13 residues. The germline V gene encodes CDR1 MNHEY and CDR2 SVGAGI. DNA of the CDR3: TGTGCCAGCTGTTCGGGAGGTGGAAACACCATATATTTT. Its translation: CASCSGGGNTIYF.

CDR3: CASSQGGGGASLGTDTQYF. CDR3 bases: TGTGCCAGCAGCCAAGGCGGCGGGGGGGCCTCTTTGGGCACAGATACGCAGTATTTT. The rearrangement links TRBV4-2 to TRBJ2-3; 9 bases match TRBD2. The junction had 12 bases not matched to a gene; V was cut back by 1 base and J by 1 base. This CDR3 has 19 residues. Germline loops: CDR1 LGHNA, CDR2 YNFKEQ.

This clone turned up a few times. The rearrangement links TRBV4-2 to TRBJ1-1; no clear D. The V gene's germline CDR1 is LGHNA and CDR2 YNFKEQ. Trimming removed 0 bases from V and 2 bases from J, with 16 bases in between. This CDR3 comprises 17 residues. The CDR3 nucleotides are TGTGCCAGCAGCCAAGACTCGCCACGTACAATTAACACTGAAGCTTTCTTT. Residues: CASSQDSPRTINTEAFF.

V and J are TRBV9 and TRBJ1-1; TRBD1 might be the D (5 bases). Trimming took off 5 bases at V and 1 base at J, with 15 bases between the two ends. Germline CDR1 and CDR2: SGDLS and YYNGEE. The length of the CDR3 is 15 residues. The CDR3 loop reads CASSKYSRENTEAFF. CDR3 bases: TGTGCCAGCAGTAAATACTCCAGGGAGAACACTGAAGCTTTCTTT.

This chain joins TRBV5-1 and TRBJ2-5; 10 bases line up with TRBD2. The CDR3 consists of 18 residues. V lost 3 bases to trimming and J lost 4 bases; unmatched junction nucleotides: 15. From germline, CDR1 is SGHRS and CDR2 YFSETQ. CDR3 region: CASSWGTSAFGRGETQYF. DNA of the CDR3: TGCGCCAGCAGCTGGGGGACTAGCGCCTTTGGGAGGGGAGAGACCCAGTACTTC.

V is TRBV10-1 and J is TRBJ2-1; TRBD1 matches 9 bases. This CDR3 comprises 16 residues. The V segment lost 3 bases and the J segment 6 bases; nucleotides outside the gene matches: 9. In germline, CDR1 is WNHNN, CDR2 SYGVQD (reference sequence). This CDR3 reads CASSEQDRGSGNEQFF. For the CDR3, the DNA is TGCGCCAGCAGTGAACAGGACAGGGGAAGCGGCAATGAGCAGTTCTTC.

V is TRBV5-4 and J is TRBJ2-1; TRBD2 agrees at 7 bases. This CDR3 comprises 17 residues. CDR1 is SGHNT and CDR2 is YYREEE in the germline V gene (reference sequence). V lost 4 bases and J lost 0; bases outside the gene matches: 10. Here the CDR3 reads CASSQGGWGGSYNEQFF. CDR3 nucleotides: TGTGCCAGCAGCCAGGGAGGGTGGGGGGGCTCCTACAATGAGCAGTTCTTC.

The chain employs TRBV18 and TRBJ1-2, with 7 bases identical to TRBD1. In germline, CDR1 is KGHSH, CDR2 LQKENI. CDR3 size: 13 residues. V lost 3 bases to trimming and J lost 4 bases; unmatched junction nucleotides: 2. The DNA for the CDR3 is TGTGCCAGCTCACCGGACAGGCCCTATGGCTACACCTTC. The encoded protein is CASSPDRPYGYTF.

The chain carries TRBV7-9 and TRBJ1-1, with no clear D. Germline V lookup: CDR1 SEHNR, CDR2 FQNEAQ (reference sequence). CDR3 size: 12 residues. The V gene lost 5 bases and the J gene lost 7 bases, with 11 bases spanning the gap. CDR3 in amino acids: CASSPRVSEAFF. Written as DNA, the CDR3 is TGTGCCAGCAGCCCGAGGGTGAGTGAAGCTTTCTTT.

The rearrangement joins TRBV2 to TRBJ1-5; TRBD1 matches 8 bases. The CDR3 sequence is 13 residues long. Germline trimming cut 8 bases from V and 1 base from J; bases unmatched to any gene: 1. The germline V gene encodes CDR1 SNHLY and CDR2 FYNNEI. In DNA, the CDR3 is TGTGCCAGCTGGACAGGGAGCAATCAGCCCCAGCATTTT. This gives the protein CASWTGSNQPQHF. Variable domain in full (rest from reference TRBV2 and TRBJ1-5): EPEVTQTPSHQVTQMGQEVILRCVPISNHLYFYWYRQILGQKVEFLVSFYNNEISEKSEIFDDQFSVERPDGSNFTLKIRSTKLEDSAMYFCASWTGSNQPQHFGDGTRLSIL.

This rearrangement joins TRBV7-3 to TRBJ2-6, with D possibly being TRBD2 (6 bases). The CDR3 spans 17 residues. Between the trimmed V and J ends, which lost 5 bases and 2 bases, there was a span of 16 bases. Looked up from germline, CDR1 is SGHTA and CDR2 is FQGTGA. The CDR3 nucleotides read TGTGCCAGCAGCCCGAGGGCAGGAGGGACTGGGGCCAACGTCCTGACTTTC. Translation: CASSPRAGGTGANVLTF.

This sequence joins TRBV2 and TRBJ2-3, with 10 bases aligning to TRBD2. V shed 7 bases and J 4 bases; nucleotides not matched to a gene: 5. Germline loops: CDR1 SNHLY, CDR2 FYNNEI. There are 14 residues in the CDR3. The CDR3 loop reads CASKSSGGADTQYF. CDR3 nucleotides: TGTGCCAGCAAGTCTAGCGGGGGCGCAGATACGCAGTATTTT.

J is TRBJ2-7 and V is TRBV6-5, with D possibly matching TRBD1 (6 bases). V was cut by 0 bases and J by 3 bases, with 9 bases left in between. CDR1 MNHEY and CDR2 SVGAGI come from the germline V gene. The CDR3 runs 14 residues. The CDR3 DNA reads as TGTGCCAGCAGTTACTCACTAGGGGGCTACGAGCAGTACTTC. It translates to CASSYSLGGYEQYF.

The rearrangement links TRBV4-1 to TRBJ2-5, with D hard to call. V shed 1 base and J shed 2 bases, with 5 bases lying between them. This CDR3 has 13 amino acids. Germline V gene data show CDR1 as MGHRA and CDR2 as YSYEKL. The CDR3 DNA reads TGCGCCAGCAGCCAAGTAGTTCAAGAGACCCAGTACTTC. Protein product: CASSQVVQETQYF.

A note on this clone: The germline gene is not matched at one end of the junction; a read error may be the cause. This CDR3 is also generated by other DNA sequences in the sample. The rearrangement joins TRBV7-9 to TRBJ1-1; D is ambiguous. CDR3 length: 12 residues. Germline V gives CDR1 SEHNR, CDR2 FQNEAQ (reference sequence). CDR3: CSSSLRGTEAFF. CDR3 sequence (DNA): TGTTCCAGCAGCTTGAGAGGCACTGAAGCTTTCTTT.

In its sample, this clone was seen a few times. The V call is TRBV18, the J call TRBJ2-2; D ambiguous. The CDR3 has 16 amino acids. V lost 3 bases, J lost 1 base, and 12 bases lay in between. Germline V gene lookup returns CDR1 KGHSH and CDR2 LQKENI. The CDR3 nucleotides are TGTGCCAGCTCACCCGCCGCGGTGATGAACACCGGGGAGCTGTTTTTT. Translation gives CASSPAAVMNTGELFF.